The 24 T cell receptor beta chains below come from one sample, sequenced in a study of blood T cell repertoires in COVID-19. Data came from immunoSEQ multiplex PCR; TCRdb stores just in-frame clones and leaves some out. The sample lists about 220,000 clones, more than 75% occurring once. The sample taken for sequencing was peripheral blood. The receptors were sampled from a man over 45 who had recovered from COVID-19.

The rearrangement links TRBV11-2 to TRBJ2-3; 8 bases line up with TRBD2. Germline V CDR1 and CDR2: SGHAT, FQNNGV. The CDR3 extends over 16 amino acids. J gave up 6 bases and V 5 bases, and 13 bases lay outside the gene matches. Here the CDR3 reads CASSPTAGGGGDTQYF. The CDR3 nucleotides read TGTGCCAGCAGCCCCACGGCGGGAGGTGGGGGGGATACGCAGTATTTT.

The chain couples TRBV10-3 to TRBJ1-1; D remains ambiguous. Germline V gene lookup returns CDR1 ENHRY and CDR2 SYGVKD. This CDR3 has 14 amino acids. Between the trimmed V and J ends, which lost 3 bases and 3 bases, there was a span of 11 bases. CDR3 coding DNA: TGTGCCATCAGTGAAAGGACGGACTACACTGAAGCTTTCTTT. Its protein is CAISERTDYTEAFF.

The CDR3 protein is CASSIRQGVWNEQFF. In nucleotides, the CDR3 is TGTGCCAGCAGTATCCGACAGGGGGTGTGGAATGAGCAGTTCTTC. The chain combines TRBV27 with TRBJ2-1; 9 nucleotides agree with TRBD1. This CDR3 has 15 residues. V lost 5 bases, J lost 7 bases, and 9 bases stayed unmatched. Per the germline V gene, CDR1 is MNHEY and CDR2 is SMNVEV (reference sequence).

CDR3 region: CASSYSGRAAQYF. In nucleotides, the CDR3 is TGTGCCAGCAGTTACTCGGGGAGGGCGGCGCAGTACTTC. The V call is TRBV6-6, the J call TRBJ2-7; 7 positions match TRBD2. Germline V gene lookup returns CDR1 MNHNY and CDR2 SVGAGI (reference sequence). Trimming took 0 bases from V and 9 from J; bases not matched to a gene: 5. The CDR3 spans 13 residues.

V is TRBV18 and J is TRBJ2-7; 7 bases fit TRBD1. This CDR3 contains 13 residues. In germline, CDR1 is KGHSH, CDR2 LQKENI. V lost 5 bases and J lost 3; bases outside the gene matches: 4. CDR3 sequence: CASSEGTVYEQYF. CDR3 sequence (DNA): TGTGCCAGCTCAGAAGGGACAGTCTACGAGCAGTACTTC.

The genes are TRBV30 and TRBJ1-6; a possible D gene is TRBD1 (6 bases). Germline-derived CDR1 and CDR2 are GTSNPN and SVGIG (reference sequence). Between the trimmed V and J ends, which lost 2 bases and 9 bases, there was a span of 11 bases. The CDR3 loop spans 13 amino acids. CDR3 protein: CAWSPGAGSPLHF. The CDR3 DNA reads as TGTGCCTGGAGTCCAGGGGCTGGTTCACCCCTCCACTTT.

This rearrangement joins TRBV30 to TRBJ1-6; TRBD1 aligns across 8 bases. V shed 8 bases, J shed 6 bases, and the junction held 21 bases outside the gene matches. CDR3 length equals 18 residues. CDR1 GTSNPN and CDR2 SVGIG come from the germline V gene (reference sequence). This CDR3 reads CARNGGQGARGINSPLHF. As DNA, the CDR3 is TGTGCCCGCAACGGTGGGCAGGGGGCGCGTGGGATTAATTCACCCCTCCACTTT.

This sequence joins TRBV5-1 and TRBJ1-5; 8 positions match TRBD1. Germline V gives CDR1 SGHRS, CDR2 YFSETQ. The CDR3 contains 15 residues. Trimming at V came to 4 bases and at J to 6 bases, leaving 9 bases not matched to a gene. CDR3 in DNA: TGCGCCAGCAGCCCAACGACAGGGGTAGGTCAGCCCCAGCATTTT. Translated: CASSPTTGVGQPQHF.

As regards this clone: Other DNA sequences in the same sample also yield this CDR3. J is TRBJ2-3 and V is TRBV27; the D gene is possibly TRBD1 (6 bases). The CDR3 totals 12 residues. V lost 5 bases to trimming and J lost 5 bases, with 8 bases between them. Germline CDR1 and CDR2: MNHEY and SMNVEV (reference sequence). The CDR3 reads CASSLRGDTQYF. The CDR3 DNA follows: TGTGCCAGCAGTCTCAGGGGAGATACGCAGTATTTT.

The table lists this clone with a count of one. The V and J genes are TRBV30 and TRBJ2-2; the D gene is possibly TRBD2 (6 bases). Trimming took 0 bases from V and 6 from J, leaving 14 bases between them. Germline V gives CDR1 GTSNPN, CDR2 SVGIG (reference sequence). This CDR3 region has 15 residues. The CDR3 DNA reads TGTGCCTGGAGTGTACGGAGGGTTACGGCCGGGGAGCTGTTTTTT. It yields the protein CAWSVRRVTAGELFF.

The CDR3 loop reads CATSDLSGGSYNEQFF. In DNA, the CDR3 is TGTGCCACCAGTGATTTGTCGGGCGGGTCCTACAATGAGCAGTTCTTC. The chain combines TRBV24-1 with TRBJ2-1; tentatively, D is TRBD2 (5 bases). The V gene's germline CDR1 is KGHDR and CDR2 SFDVKD. The CDR3 loop spans 16 amino acids. Trimming removed 0 bases at V and 1 base at J, with 9 bases between.

The genes are TRBV15 and TRBJ2-6, with 7 bases that match TRBD2. This CDR3 spans 16 amino acids. In germline, CDR1 is LNHNV, CDR2 YYDKDF (reference sequence). With V trimmed by 4 bases and J by 3 bases, 6 bases remained unmatched. This CDR3 is CATSIGEGYGANVLTF. As DNA, the CDR3 is TGTGCCACCAGCATAGGGGAGGGCTATGGGGCCAACGTCCTGACTTTC.

The genes are TRBV29-1 and TRBJ2-1; a possible D gene is TRBD1 (6 bases). Germline CDR1 and CDR2: SQVTM and ANQGSEA. The CDR3 extends over 11 amino acids. The ends were cut back, 4 bases at V and 6 bases at J, with 7 bases in the middle. The CDR3, as DNA: TGCAGCGTTGCAGGGGTCAATGAGCAGTTCTTC. It codes for CSVAGVNEQFF.

The J gene is TRBJ2-7, the V gene TRBV19, with 10 bases fitting TRBD2. The germline V gene has CDR1 LNHDA and CDR2 SQIVND (reference sequence). J was trimmed by 2 bases and V by 5 bases; bases with no gene match: 6. CDR3 length: 15 amino acids. The CDR3 nucleotides are TGTGCCAGTAGTGAGCGAGGGACTAGCGCCTACGAGCAGTACTTC. Protein: CASSERGTSAYEQYF.

The gene calls are TRBV27 and TRBJ1-5, with D uncertain. Germline CDR1 MNHEY, CDR2 SMNVEV (reference sequence). CDR3 size: 12 residues. Trimming left V 8 bases short and J 2 bases short, with 7 bases between. The CDR3 protein is CASQMGNQPQHF. As DNA, the CDR3 is TGTGCCAGCCAGATGGGCAATCAGCCCCAGCATTTT.

This clone has only a few counts. V is TRBV5-1 and J is TRBJ2-1, with 9 bases that match TRBD2. The CDR3 length is 14 residues. Germline V gene lookup returns CDR1 SGHRS and CDR2 YFSETQ. The V segment lost 3 bases and the J segment 13 bases; nucleotides outside the gene matches: 11. The CDR3 is CASSSNNLAGRQFF. DNA for the CDR3: TGCGCCAGCAGCTCCAACAACCTAGCGGGGCGTCAGTTCTTC. The full variable domain, rest sourced from reference TRBV5-1 and TRBJ2-1, is KAGVTQTPRYLIKTRGQQVTLSCSPISGHRSVSWYQQTPGQGLQFLFEYFSETQRNKGNFPGRFSGRQFSNSRSEMNVSTLELGDSALYLCASSSNNLAGRQFFGPGTRLTVL.

The V and J genes are TRBV6-2 or TRBV6-3 and TRBJ1-5; maybe TRBD1 (6 bases). The CDR3 length is 15 residues. Germline CDR1 reads MNHEY; CDR2 reads SVGEGT. V was clipped by 0 bases and J by 7 bases, with 13 bases between them. CDR3 coding DNA: TGTGCCAGCAGTTACTCGTCGAACAGGGAGCAGCCCCAGCATTTT. Protein sequence: CASSYSSNREQPQHF.

This clone has a handful of counts. The gene calls are TRBV6-5 and TRBJ2-7, with 9 bases that match TRBD1. The germline V gene has CDR1 MNHEY and CDR2 SVGAGI. The length of the CDR3 is 13 residues. V trimming: 8 bases; J trimming: 5 bases; junction bases outside the gene matches: 7. The CDR3 is CASSDRGLNEQYF. CDR3 DNA: TGTGCCAGCTCGGACAGGGGTCTCAACGAGCAGTACTTC.

This clone turned up a few times. This specimen includes other DNA sequences encoding the same CDR3. The V call is TRBV6-1, the J call TRBJ2-7; 14 bases map to TRBD2. Trimming took 4 bases from V and 3 from J; bases not matched to a gene: 5. CDR3 size: 16 residues. The germline V gene encodes CDR1 MNHNS and CDR2 SASEGT. The chain's CDR3 is CASSGGTSGRGYEQYF. The CDR3 DNA reads TGTGCCAGCAGTGGCGGGACTAGCGGGAGAGGCTACGAGCAGTACTTC.

The chain has TRBV6-5 and TRBJ2-1; D might be TRBD1 (6 bases). The V end was cut by 0 bases, the J end by 3 bases, with 9 bases between. Per germline, CDR1 MNHEY and CDR2 SVGAGI. This CDR3 comprises 15 residues. The DNA of the CDR3 is TGTGCCAGCAGTTACTCGGGGGCGGACTACAATGAGCAGTTCTTC. As protein: CASSYSGADYNEQFF.

The rearrangement links TRBV6-5 to TRBJ1-3; no clear D. CDR3 length equals 15 residues. Germline values: CDR1 MNHEY, CDR2 SVGAGI. Between the trimmed V and J ends, which lost 5 bases and 0 bases, there was a span of 11 bases. The CDR3 loop reads CASSLTLSSGNTIYF. The CDR3 DNA follows: TGTGCCAGCAGTCTCACCTTGAGCTCTGGAAACACCATATATTTT.

This clone was counted a single time. The chain couples TRBV19 to TRBJ2-7; 8 bases fit TRBD1. CDR3 length: 16 amino acids. Germline V gene lookup returns CDR1 LNHDA and CDR2 SQIVND (reference sequence). Losses at the gene ends were 2 bases for V and 1 base for J; bases not matched to a gene: 7. The CDR3 region is CASSITGTGFSYEQYF. CDR3 nucleotide sequence: TGTGCCAGTAGTATAACCGGGACAGGTTTTTCCTACGAGCAGTACTTC.

Comment on this clone: The same CDR3 is also encoded by other DNA sequences in this sample. Written as DNA, the CDR3 is TGTGCCAGCAGCCTAGTGGGGAGCTCTGGAAACACCATATATTTT. As protein: CASSLVGSSGNTIYF. The chain is built from TRBV7-9 and TRBJ1-3; D remains unclear. This CDR3 contains 15 residues. Germline V gene data show CDR1 as SEHNR and CDR2 as FQNEAQ (reference sequence). Trimming cost V 5 bases and J 0 bases, with 11 bases left between them.

This chain connects TRBV29-1 to TRBJ2-1; 7 bases map to TRBD2. The length of the CDR3 is 13 residues. Unmatched junction bases numbered 3, after V lost 3 bases and J lost 4 bases. Germline V CDR1 and CDR2: SQVTM, ANQGSEA. The CDR3 spells CSVDGSGYNEQFF. The CDR3 nucleotides are TGCAGCGTTGACGGTAGCGGGTACAATGAGCAGTTCTTC.